A single sample gave rise to the 6 T cell receptor beta chains below, sequenced in a study of blood T cell repertoires in COVID-19. Assay: immunoSEQ multiplex PCR; the TCRdb copy retains only in-frame clones and omits some. Here the sample spans 340,000 or so clones, roughly 87% being singletons. Sequencing was carried out using peripheral blood. These receptors all come from a man between 45 and 60 years old with active or convalescent COVID-19.

The gene calls are TRBV10-2 and TRBJ2-7; 10 bases line up with TRBD2. This CDR3 has 16 residues. The V gene's germline CDR1 is WSHSY and CDR2 SAAADI. The trim removed 0 bases at V and 6 bases at J, leaving 8 bases unmatched. Here the CDR3 reads CASSESLSLAGLEQYF. CDR3 DNA: TGCGCCAGCAGTGAGTCATTGTCACTAGCGGGACTCGAGCAGTACTTC.

The chain has TRBV19 and TRBJ1-6; no definite D call. Germline-derived CDR1 and CDR2 are LNHDA and SQIVND (reference sequence). With 1 base removed from V and 7 bases from J, the gap between germline ends came to 11 bases. The CDR3 extends over 15 amino acids. DNA of the CDR3: TGTGCCAGTAGTATAGGGTCATTCGGGAATTCACCCCTCCACTTT. Amino acid sequence: CASSIGSFGNSPLHF. The full variable domain, in which reference TRBV19 and TRBJ1-6 provide the parts outside the CDR3, is DGGITQSPKYLFRKEGQNVTLSCEQNLNHDAMYWYRQDPGQGLRLIYYSQIVNDFQKGDIAEGYSVSREKKESFPLTVTSAQKNPTAFYLCASSIGSFGNSPLHFGNGTRLTVT.

The chain is built from TRBV5-1 and TRBJ2-1; D perhaps matches TRBD1 (5 bases). Trimming stripped 4 bases from V and 8 bases from J, with 13 bases between. The germline gives CDR1 SGHRS, CDR2 YFSETQ. This CDR3 contains 13 residues. The chain's CDR3 is CASSQQGPDEQFF. The CDR3 DNA sequence: TGCGCCAGCAGCCAGCAGGGTCCGGATGAGCAGTTCTTC.

The chain has TRBV28 and TRBJ1-1, with TRBD1 as a possible D gene (6 bases). The CDR3 loop spans 15 amino acids. Germline CDR1 is MDHEN and CDR2 is SYDVKM. V was clipped by 6 bases and J by 2 bases, with 16 bases between them. CDR3 in amino acids: CASSQGGTVNTEAFF. The CDR3 DNA sequence: TGTGCCAGCAGCCAAGGGGGAACGGTCAACACTGAAGCTTTCTTT.

The rearrangement links TRBV3-1 (or the pseudogene TRBV3-2) to TRBJ2-7, with unresolved D. The germline gives CDR1 LGHDT, CDR2 YNNKEL (reference sequence). The CDR3 spans 13 residues. Trimming stripped 2 bases from V and 2 bases from J, with 7 bases between. DNA of the CDR3: TGTGCCAGCAGCCAACAGGAAGCCTACGAGCAGTACTTC. Translated: CASSQQEAYEQYF.

The chain couples TRBV30 to TRBJ2-6; no firm D call. There are 15 residues in the CDR3. Germline CDR1 is GTSNPN and CDR2 is SVGIG (reference sequence). V lost 0 bases and J lost 0, with 6 bases in between. CDR3 region: CAWSVKSSGANVLTF. In nucleotides, the CDR3 is TGTGCCTGGAGTGTCAAGAGCTCTGGGGCCAACGTCCTGACTTTC.